Listed here are 5 T cell receptor beta chains from one sample, sequenced in a study of cytomegalovirus exposure and HLA in healthy donors. PCR involved 60 Vbeta and 13 Jbeta primers. The assay was immunoSEQ multiplex PCR, and TCRdb's table has in-frame clones only and misses some. The repertoire holds around 87,000 clones, with 76% as singletons. Sequenced: PBMCs. The receptors derive from a man aged 35 to 55 in good health and CMV-seronegative.

The rearrangement joins TRBV19 to TRBJ1-1; D is undetermined. The CDR3 covers 13 residues. Trimming removed 0 bases from V and 10 bases from J, with 12 bases in between. The V gene's germline CDR1 is LNHDA and CDR2 SQIVND (reference sequence). The CDR3 DNA follows: TGTGCCAGTAGTATAGATCTGTGGGCTGTAGCTTTCTTT. It codes for CASSIDLWAVAFF.

The chain couples TRBV11-2 to TRBJ2-5; 7 nucleotides align to TRBD1. With V trimmed by 8 bases and J by 1 base, 4 bases remained unmatched. The CDR3 runs 13 residues. Germline V lookup: CDR1 SGHAT, CDR2 FQNNGV. CDR3 amino acids: CASLTGVQETQYF. The CDR3 DNA reads as TGTGCCAGCCTCACAGGGGTCCAAGAGACCCAGTACTTC.

In its sample, this clone was seen once. The chain carries TRBV30 and TRBJ1-4, with 7 bases identical to TRBD1. This CDR3 is 15 amino acids long. The V gene's germline CDR1 is GTSNPN and CDR2 SVGIG (reference sequence). V lost 0 bases to trimming and J lost 8 bases; unmatched junction nucleotides: 9. The CDR3 loop reads CAWSVRQGRSEKLFF. CDR3 nucleotides: TGTGCCTGGAGTGTACGACAGGGTCGAAGCGAAAAACTGTTTTTT. Looking up the rest from reference TRBV30 and TRBJ1-4 gives the full variable domain: SQTIHQWPATLVQPVGSPLSLECTVEGTSNPNLYWYRQAAGRGLQLLFYSVGIGQISSEVPQNLSASRPQDRQFILSSKKLLLSDSGFYLCAWSVRQGRSEKLFFGSGTQLSVL.

The gene calls are TRBV5-1 and TRBJ2-4; D possibly corresponds to TRBD1 (5 bases). This CDR3 is 15 amino acids long. The V gene lost 0 bases and the J gene lost 8 bases, with 15 bases spanning the gap. Per germline, CDR1 SGHRS and CDR2 YFSETQ. CDR3 nucleotide sequence: TGCGCCAGCAGCTTGGCCCCGACAGACACCTACATTCAGTACTTC. Translation gives CASSLAPTDTYIQYF.

V usage is TRBV28 and J usage is TRBJ1-3; D is ambiguous. Germline V gene sequence: CDR1 MDHEN, CDR2 SYDVKM. The CDR3 consists of 14 residues. Between the trimmed V and J ends, which lost 6 bases and 0 bases, there was a span of 9 bases. The CDR3 loop reads CASSTSSSGNTIYF. CDR3 nucleotides: TGTGCCAGCAGCACATCCAGCTCTGGAAACACCATATATTTT.